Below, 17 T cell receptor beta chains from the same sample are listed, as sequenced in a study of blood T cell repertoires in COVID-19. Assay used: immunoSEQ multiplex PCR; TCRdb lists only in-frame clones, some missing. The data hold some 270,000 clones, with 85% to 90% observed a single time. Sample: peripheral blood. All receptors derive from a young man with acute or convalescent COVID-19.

As DNA, the CDR3 is TGCGCCAGCAGCTTGGAACAGTACTCCAATGAAAAACTGTTTTTT. This sequence encodes CASSLEQYSNEKLFF. The rearrangement uses TRBV5-1 and TRBJ1-4; D gene uncertain. V lost 0 bases to trimming and J lost 5 bases, with 11 bases between them. CDR1 is SGHRS, CDR2 YFSETQ, per germline. CDR3 length equals 15 residues.

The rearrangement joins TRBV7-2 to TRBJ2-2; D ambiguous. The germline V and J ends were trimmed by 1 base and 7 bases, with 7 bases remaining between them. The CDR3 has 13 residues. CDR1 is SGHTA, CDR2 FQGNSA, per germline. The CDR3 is CASSLVQVGELFF. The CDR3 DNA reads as TGTGCCAGCAGCTTAGTCCAGGTCGGGGAGCTGTTTTTT.

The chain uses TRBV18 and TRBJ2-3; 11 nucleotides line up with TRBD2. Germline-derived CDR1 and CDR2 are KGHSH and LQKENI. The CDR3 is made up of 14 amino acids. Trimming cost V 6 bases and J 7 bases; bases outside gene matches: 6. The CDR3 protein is CASSQTSGINTQYF. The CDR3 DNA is TGTGCCAGCTCGCAGACTAGCGGGATTAATACGCAGTATTTT.

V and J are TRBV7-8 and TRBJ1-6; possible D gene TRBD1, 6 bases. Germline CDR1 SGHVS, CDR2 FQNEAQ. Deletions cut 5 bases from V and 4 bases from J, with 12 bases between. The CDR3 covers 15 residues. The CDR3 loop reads CASSRTDRYNSPLHF. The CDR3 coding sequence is TGTGCCAGCAGCAGAACGGACAGATATAATTCACCCCTCCACTTT.

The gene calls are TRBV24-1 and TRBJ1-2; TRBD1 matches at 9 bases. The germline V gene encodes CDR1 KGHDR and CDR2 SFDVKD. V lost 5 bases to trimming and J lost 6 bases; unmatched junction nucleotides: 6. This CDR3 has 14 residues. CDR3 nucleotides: TGTGCCACCAGTGGAGCCGACAGGGGGGATGGCTACACCTTC. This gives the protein CATSGADRGDGYTF.

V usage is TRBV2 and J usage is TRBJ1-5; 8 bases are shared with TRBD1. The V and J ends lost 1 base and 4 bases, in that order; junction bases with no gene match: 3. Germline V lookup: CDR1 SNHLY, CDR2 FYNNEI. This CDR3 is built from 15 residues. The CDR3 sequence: CASSEGTGNNQPQHF. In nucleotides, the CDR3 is TGTGCCAGCAGTGAAGGGACAGGGAATAATCAGCCCCAGCATTTT.

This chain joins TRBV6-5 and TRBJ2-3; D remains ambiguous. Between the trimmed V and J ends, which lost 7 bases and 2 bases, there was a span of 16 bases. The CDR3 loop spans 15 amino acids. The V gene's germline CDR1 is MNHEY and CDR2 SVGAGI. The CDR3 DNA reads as TGTGCCAGCATGACGGTTCACGGGTTCACAGATACGCAGTATTTT. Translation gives CASMTVHGFTDTQYF.

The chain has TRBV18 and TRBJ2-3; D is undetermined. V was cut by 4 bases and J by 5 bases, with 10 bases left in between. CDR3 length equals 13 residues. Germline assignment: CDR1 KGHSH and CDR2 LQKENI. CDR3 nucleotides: TGTGCCAGCTCACTCGTAGCTTTAGATACGCAGTATTTT. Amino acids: CASSLVALDTQYF. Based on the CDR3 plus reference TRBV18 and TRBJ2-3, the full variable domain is NAGVMQNPRHLVRRRGQEARLRCSPMKGHSHVYWYRQLPEEGLKFMVYLQKENIIDESGMPKERFSAEFPKEGPSILRIQQVVRGDSAAYFCASSLVALDTQYFGPGTRLTVL.

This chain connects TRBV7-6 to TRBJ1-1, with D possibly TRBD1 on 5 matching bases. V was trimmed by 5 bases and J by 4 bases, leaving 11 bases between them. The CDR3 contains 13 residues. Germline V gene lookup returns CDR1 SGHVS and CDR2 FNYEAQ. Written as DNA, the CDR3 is TGTGCCAGCAGCATTGGACACTCCACTGAAGCTTTCTTT. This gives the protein CASSIGHSTEAFF.

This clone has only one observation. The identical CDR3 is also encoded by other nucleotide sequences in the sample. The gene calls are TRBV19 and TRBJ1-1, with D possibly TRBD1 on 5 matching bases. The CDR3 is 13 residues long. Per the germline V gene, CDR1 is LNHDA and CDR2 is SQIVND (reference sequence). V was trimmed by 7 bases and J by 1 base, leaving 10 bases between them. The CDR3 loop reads CASKDRENTEAFF. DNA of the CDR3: TGTGCCAGTAAAGACAGAGAGAACACTGAAGCTTTCTTT.

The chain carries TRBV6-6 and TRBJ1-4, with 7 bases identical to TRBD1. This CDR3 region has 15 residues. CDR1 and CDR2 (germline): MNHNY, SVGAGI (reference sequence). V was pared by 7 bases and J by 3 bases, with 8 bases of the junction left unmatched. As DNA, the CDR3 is TGTGCCAGCAATGGACAGGTGCCGGCTAATGAAAAACTGTTTTTT. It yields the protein CASNGQVPANEKLFF.

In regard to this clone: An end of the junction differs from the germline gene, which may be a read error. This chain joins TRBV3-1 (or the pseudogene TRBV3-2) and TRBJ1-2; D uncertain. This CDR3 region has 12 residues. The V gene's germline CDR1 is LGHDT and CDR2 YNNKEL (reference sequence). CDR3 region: CASSQERGSVFF. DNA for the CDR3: TGTGCCAGCAGCCAAGAACGCGGCAGCGTTTTCTTC.

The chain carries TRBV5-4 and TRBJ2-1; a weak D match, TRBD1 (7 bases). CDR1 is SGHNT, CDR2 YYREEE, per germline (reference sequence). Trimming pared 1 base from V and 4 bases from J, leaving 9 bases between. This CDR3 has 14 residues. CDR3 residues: CASSLQGGYNEQFF. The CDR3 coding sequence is TGTGCCAGCAGCTTGCAGGGGGGATACAATGAGCAGTTCTTC.

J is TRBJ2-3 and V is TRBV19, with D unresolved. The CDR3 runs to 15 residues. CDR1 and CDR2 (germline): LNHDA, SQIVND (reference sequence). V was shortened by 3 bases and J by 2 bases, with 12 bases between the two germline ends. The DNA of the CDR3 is TGTGCCAGTAGTATTTGGCTAGGCTCCACAGATACGCAGTATTTT. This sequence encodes CASSIWLGSTDTQYF.

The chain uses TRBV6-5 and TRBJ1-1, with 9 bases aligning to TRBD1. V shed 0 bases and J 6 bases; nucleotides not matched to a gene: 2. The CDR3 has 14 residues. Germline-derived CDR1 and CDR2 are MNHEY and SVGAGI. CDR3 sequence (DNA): TGTGCCAGCAGTTACTCGACAGGGGGGTCTGAAGCTTTCTTT. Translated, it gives CASSYSTGGSEAFF.

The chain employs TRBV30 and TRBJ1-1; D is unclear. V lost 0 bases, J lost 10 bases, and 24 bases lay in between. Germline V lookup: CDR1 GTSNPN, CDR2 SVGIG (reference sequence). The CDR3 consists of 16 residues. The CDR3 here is CAWSVDGGGRRLAAFF. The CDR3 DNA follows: TGTGCCTGGAGTGTAGACGGAGGCGGGCGGCGGCTTGCAGCTTTCTTT.

The CDR3 here is CASSLAGKEKLFF. DNA of the CDR3: TGCGCCAGCAGCTTGGCGGGGAAGGAAAAACTGTTTTTT. The genes are TRBV5-1 and TRBJ1-4, with D uncertain. There are 13 residues in the CDR3. V gave up 0 bases and J gave up 8 bases, with 8 bases separating them. CDR1 is SGHRS and CDR2 is YFSETQ in the germline V gene. Drawing the rest from reference TRBV5-1 and TRBJ1-4, the complete variable domain is KAGVTQTPRYLIKTRGQQVTLSCSPISGHRSVSWYQQTPGQGLQFLFEYFSETQRNKGNFPGRFSGRQFSNSRSEMNVSTLELGDSALYLCASSLAGKEKLFFGSGTQLSVL.